Below are 25 T cell receptor beta chains sequenced from a single sample in a study of identical twins. One entry per CDR3 protein, called by TCRdb with MiXCR from the 5' RACE reads. The repertoire includes 700,000 or so distinct CDR3 sequences, roughly 20% of them detected once, and 4% to 5.5% sits in the top ten. This same sample was also part of a study on T cells expressing NK-cell markers.

The sample consisted of PBMCs. The receptors derive from a woman between 18 and 30 years old in good health.

In this sample, this clonotype turned up many times. The CDR3, as DNA: TGTGCCAGCAGTTCGAGACAGGGTCAAGCAGATACGCAGTATTTT. As protein: CASSSRQGQADTQYF. The rearrangement uses TRBV6-5 and TRBJ2-3; 7 positions agree with TRBD1. With V trimmed by 4 bases and J by 4 bases, 8 bases remained unmatched. Germline loops: CDR1 MNHEY, CDR2 SVGAGI. The CDR3 totals 15 residues.

This clonotype was detected a few times. The chain carries TRBV2 and TRBJ2-2; tentatively, D is TRBD1 (6 bases). CDR3 length equals 14 residues. CDR1 and CDR2 (germline): SNHLY, FYNNEI. V dropped 6 bases and J dropped 1 base, with 9 bases sitting between them. The CDR3 region has the DNA TGTGCCAGCAGGGAACAGGGGAACACCGGGGAGCTGTTTTTT. This encodes CASREQGNTGELFF.

The rearrangement links TRBV5-1 to TRBJ2-7; D is undetermined. This CDR3 is built from 17 residues. Germline-derived CDR1 and CDR2 are SGHRS and YFSETQ. V was pared by 2 bases and J by 4 bases, with 22 bases between. CDR3 DNA: TGCGCCAGCAGCTTAATCTCCCCATCAGAGGCCCCTTACGAGCAGTACTTC. Residues: CASSLISPSEAPYEQYF.

This clonotype was seen a handful of times. The V call is TRBV7-8, the J call TRBJ1-2; 7 bases are shared with TRBD1. Per the germline V gene, CDR1 is SGHVS and CDR2 is FQNEAQ. The CDR3 totals 16 residues. J was trimmed by 2 bases and V by 5 bases; bases with no gene match: 11. The CDR3 sequence is CASSPRVTGTNYGYTF. CDR3 sequence (DNA): TGTGCCAGCAGCCCCCGGGTGACAGGGACGAACTATGGCTACACCTTC.

Only a few counts were recorded for this clonotype. The V gene is TRBV10-3, the J gene TRBJ2-7; 8 bases fit TRBD1. The J segment lost 6 bases and the V segment lost 3 bases, leaving 7 bases of the junction unmatched. Germline-derived CDR1 and CDR2 are ENHRY and SYGVKD. The CDR3 is 14 amino acids. The CDR3 is CAISDGAGGFEQYF. The CDR3 nucleotides read TGTGCCATCAGTGACGGGGCAGGGGGCTTCGAGCAGTACTTC.

This clonotype has a handful of counts. The V call is TRBV5-1, the J call TRBJ2-1; TRBD1 agrees at 9 bases. V lost 4 bases, J lost 12 bases, and 17 bases stayed unmatched. CDR1 SGHRS and CDR2 YFSETQ come from the germline V gene. This CDR3 spans 16 amino acids. CDR3 DNA sequence: TGCGCCAGCAGCGCCACCGGGACAGGGCTGACAACGCGGCAGTTCTTC. Translation: CASSATGTGLTTRQFF.

The V and J genes are TRBV24-1 and TRBJ2-5, with D unresolved. The CDR3 spans 13 residues. Germline lookup yields CDR1 KGHDR and CDR2 SFDVKD. The germline V and J ends were trimmed by 3 bases and 5 bases, with 9 bases remaining between them. The CDR3: CATSDAIRETQYF. CDR3 sequence (DNA): TGTGCCACCAGTGATGCAATAAGGGAGACCCAGTACTTC.

There are many counts of this clonotype. CDR3 sequence reads: CASSLALGNTIYF. The DNA for the CDR3 is TGTGCCAGCAGCTTAGCTTTAGGAAACACCATATATTTT. This chain uses TRBV7-9 with TRBJ1-3, with D unresolved. CDR3 length: 13 amino acids. V was shortened by 0 bases and J by 4 bases, with 4 bases between the two germline ends. Germline V gives CDR1 SEHNR, CDR2 FQNEAQ (reference sequence).

This clonotype was detected only a few times. This chain connects TRBV6-1 to TRBJ2-4; D gene unclear. The CDR3 runs to 14 residues. V was clipped by 6 bases and J by 0 bases, with 9 bases between them. In germline, CDR1 is MNHNS, CDR2 SASEGT. The CDR3 reads CASRENLAKNIQYF. The CDR3 nucleotides are TGTGCCAGCAGGGAGAACTTAGCCAAAAACATTCAGTACTTC.

The V call is TRBV3-1, the J call TRBJ2-1, with 11 bases matching TRBD2. Losses at the gene ends were 4 bases for V and 0 bases for J; bases not matched to a gene: 23. The V gene's germline CDR1 is LGHDT and CDR2 YNNKEL (reference sequence). The CDR3 loop spans 23 amino acids. Written as DNA, the CDR3 is TGTGCCAGCAGCCGAAAATCTAGCGGGAGGCTAACCAACCTAATTAGCTCCTACAATGAGCAGTTCTTC. Its protein product is CASSRKSSGRLTNLISSYNEQFF.

This clonotype was seen at least ten times. V and J are TRBV5-1 and TRBJ2-1, with 10 bases lining up with TRBD1. The germline gives CDR1 SGHRS, CDR2 YFSETQ. The V and J ends lost 0 bases and 7 bases, in that order; junction bases with no gene match: 10. The CDR3 runs 17 residues. The CDR3 loop reads CASSLGTGGSSLNEQFF. As DNA, the CDR3 is TGCGCCAGCAGCTTGGGGACAGGGGGATCAAGCTTAAATGAGCAGTTCTTC. Together with reference TRBV5-1 and TRBJ2-1, the CDR3 gives the full variable domain: KAGVTQTPRYLIKTRGQQVTLSCSPISGHRSVSWYQQTPGQGLQFLFEYFSETQRNKGNFPGRFSGRQFSNSRSEMNVSTLELGDSALYLCASSLGTGGSSLNEQFFGPGTRLTVL.

This clonotype was counted between two and nine times. The chain recombines TRBV12-3 or TRBV12-4 with TRBJ1-1, with D possibly matching TRBD1 (5 bases). V shed 7 bases and J shed 4 bases, with 13 bases lying between them. CDR3 length: 13 amino acids. In DNA form, the CDR3 reads TGTGCCAGCAACCCAGGGCGGGGCACTGAAGCTTTCTTT. It translates to CASNPGRGTEAFF.

There are a few counts of this clonotype. CDR3 nucleotides: TGTGGAGTCGGGAGCTCCTACAATGAGCAGTTCTTC. Translating gives CGVGSSYNEQFF. The chain couples TRBV10-3 to TRBJ2-1; D might be TRBD2 (6 bases). The CDR3 length is 12 residues. Germline V gene sequence: CDR1 ENHRY, CDR2 SYGVKD.

The genes are TRBV20-1 and TRBJ2-1, with D uncertain. Germline CDR1 is DFQATT and CDR2 is SNEGSKA (reference sequence). V gave up 0 bases and J gave up 8 bases, with 8 bases separating them. The CDR3 loop spans 12 amino acids. CDR3 in amino acids: CSARDPSHEQFF. The CDR3 region has the DNA TGCAGTGCTAGAGATCCCTCCCATGAGCAGTTCTTC.

The genes are TRBV20-1 and TRBJ2-5, with TRBD1 as a possible D gene (6 bases). Germline V CDR1 and CDR2: DFQATT, SNEGSKA (reference sequence). The CDR3 runs to 14 residues. The germline V and J ends were trimmed by 3 bases and 5 bases, with 16 bases remaining between them. This CDR3 reads CSASKGGFGETQYF. CDR3 nucleotides: TGCAGTGCTAGTAAAGGGGGATTTGGGGAGACCCAGTACTTC.

V and J are TRBV7-9 and TRBJ2-5; D is ambiguous. The CDR3 has 11 amino acids. With 11 bases removed from V and 4 bases from J, the gap between germline ends came to 11 bases. Germline V gene lookup returns CDR1 SEHNR and CDR2 FQNEAQ (reference sequence). The CDR3 spells CASASGETQYF. CDR3 nucleotide sequence: TGTGCCTCCGCATCAGGAGAGACCCAGTACTTC.

This chain connects TRBV21-1 to TRBJ2-7; TRBD1 reflects the table's D call only, with no check against the DNA. TRBV21-1 corresponds to a pseudogene. The CDR3 covers 17 residues. CDR3 DNA sequence: TGTGCCAGCAGCTCCCGGCTGACCAAACTATTACCCTACGAGCAGTACTTC. It encodes CASSSRLTKLLPYEQYF.

A few counts support this clonotype. V gene TRBV6-5 combines with J gene TRBJ1-5, with a tentative D call TRBD1 (5 bases). The germline CDR1 and CDR2 sequences are MNHEY and SVGAGI. V dropped 4 bases and J dropped 0 bases, with 10 bases sitting between them. This CDR3 comprises 15 residues. CDR3 loop: CASSSSQGSNQPQHF. For the CDR3, the DNA is TGTGCCAGCAGTTCATCCCAGGGTAGCAATCAGCCCCAGCATTTT.

This clonotype was observed a few times. The chain has TRBV6-5 and TRBJ2-1; TRBD1 agrees at 9 bases. Germline lookup yields CDR1 MNHEY and CDR2 SVGAGI. The CDR3 covers 16 residues. With V trimmed by 0 bases and J by 4 bases, 4 bases remained unmatched. The CDR3 region is CASSYSGTGSYNEQFF. CDR3 nucleotides: TGTGCCAGCAGTTACTCGGGGACAGGGTCTTACAATGAGCAGTTCTTC.

The chain links TRBV7-3 to TRBJ2-2; D may be TRBD1 or TRBD2 (5 bases each). The CDR3 contains 17 residues. Germline CDR1 reads SGHTA; CDR2 reads FQGTGA. Trimming left V 5 bases short and J 0 bases short, with 16 bases between. CDR3 residues: CASSDQGASTNTGELFF. The CDR3 DNA sequence: TGTGCCAGCAGCGACCAAGGGGCTAGCACGAACACCGGGGAGCTGTTTTTT.

The chain has TRBV4-3 and TRBJ2-7; no clear D. With 0 bases removed from V and 3 bases from J, the gap between germline ends came to 12 bases. The germline CDR1 and CDR2 sequences are LGHNA and YSLEER. The CDR3 runs 15 residues. CDR3: CASSQDVRQFYEQYF. The CDR3 DNA follows: TGCGCCAGCAGCCAAGATGTTAGGCAGTTCTACGAGCAGTACTTC.

This clonotype was counted only a few times. V usage is TRBV3-1 and J usage is TRBJ1-1; D not certain. This CDR3 has 12 amino acids. Per germline, CDR1 LGHDT and CDR2 YNNKEL (reference sequence). Trimming shortened V by 1 base and J by 6 bases, and 6 bases separated the two germline ends. The CDR3 DNA reads TGTGCCAGCAGCCAAGTGACGGCTGAAGCTTTCTTT. Amino acid sequence: CASSQVTAEAFF.

The chain is built from TRBV27 and TRBJ2-2; 11 nucleotides match TRBD1. The CDR3 is made up of 16 amino acids. CDR1 MNHEY and CDR2 SMNVEV come from the germline V gene (reference sequence). With 5 bases clipped from V and 5 bases from J, the junction kept 7 bases outside the gene matches. The CDR3 sequence is CASSPGTGGWTGELFF. The CDR3 DNA reads TGTGCCAGCAGTCCGGGGACAGGGGGGTGGACCGGGGAGCTGTTTTTT.

This clonotype was seen many times. V is TRBV12-3 or TRBV12-4 and J is TRBJ2-1, with 12 bases identical to TRBD2. This CDR3 comprises 14 residues. Trimming removed 6 bases from V and 9 bases from J; junction bases left unmatched: 6. DNA for the CDR3: TGTGCCAGCAGGCTAGCGGGGGGGCCGAGTGAGCAGTTCTTC. Amino acid sequence: CASRLAGGPSEQFF.

This clonotype was recorded a few times. The chain employs TRBV5-5 and TRBJ2-7; D is possibly TRBD2 (5 bases). With 3 bases removed from V and 2 bases from J, the gap between germline ends came to 18 bases. CDR1 is SGHKS, CDR2 YYEKEE, per germline (reference sequence). The CDR3 has 16 residues. CDR3 sequence (DNA): TGTGCCAGCAGCTACTCGCTTCGGACGGGAACCTACGAGCAGTACTTC. This encodes CASSYSLRTGTYEQYF.